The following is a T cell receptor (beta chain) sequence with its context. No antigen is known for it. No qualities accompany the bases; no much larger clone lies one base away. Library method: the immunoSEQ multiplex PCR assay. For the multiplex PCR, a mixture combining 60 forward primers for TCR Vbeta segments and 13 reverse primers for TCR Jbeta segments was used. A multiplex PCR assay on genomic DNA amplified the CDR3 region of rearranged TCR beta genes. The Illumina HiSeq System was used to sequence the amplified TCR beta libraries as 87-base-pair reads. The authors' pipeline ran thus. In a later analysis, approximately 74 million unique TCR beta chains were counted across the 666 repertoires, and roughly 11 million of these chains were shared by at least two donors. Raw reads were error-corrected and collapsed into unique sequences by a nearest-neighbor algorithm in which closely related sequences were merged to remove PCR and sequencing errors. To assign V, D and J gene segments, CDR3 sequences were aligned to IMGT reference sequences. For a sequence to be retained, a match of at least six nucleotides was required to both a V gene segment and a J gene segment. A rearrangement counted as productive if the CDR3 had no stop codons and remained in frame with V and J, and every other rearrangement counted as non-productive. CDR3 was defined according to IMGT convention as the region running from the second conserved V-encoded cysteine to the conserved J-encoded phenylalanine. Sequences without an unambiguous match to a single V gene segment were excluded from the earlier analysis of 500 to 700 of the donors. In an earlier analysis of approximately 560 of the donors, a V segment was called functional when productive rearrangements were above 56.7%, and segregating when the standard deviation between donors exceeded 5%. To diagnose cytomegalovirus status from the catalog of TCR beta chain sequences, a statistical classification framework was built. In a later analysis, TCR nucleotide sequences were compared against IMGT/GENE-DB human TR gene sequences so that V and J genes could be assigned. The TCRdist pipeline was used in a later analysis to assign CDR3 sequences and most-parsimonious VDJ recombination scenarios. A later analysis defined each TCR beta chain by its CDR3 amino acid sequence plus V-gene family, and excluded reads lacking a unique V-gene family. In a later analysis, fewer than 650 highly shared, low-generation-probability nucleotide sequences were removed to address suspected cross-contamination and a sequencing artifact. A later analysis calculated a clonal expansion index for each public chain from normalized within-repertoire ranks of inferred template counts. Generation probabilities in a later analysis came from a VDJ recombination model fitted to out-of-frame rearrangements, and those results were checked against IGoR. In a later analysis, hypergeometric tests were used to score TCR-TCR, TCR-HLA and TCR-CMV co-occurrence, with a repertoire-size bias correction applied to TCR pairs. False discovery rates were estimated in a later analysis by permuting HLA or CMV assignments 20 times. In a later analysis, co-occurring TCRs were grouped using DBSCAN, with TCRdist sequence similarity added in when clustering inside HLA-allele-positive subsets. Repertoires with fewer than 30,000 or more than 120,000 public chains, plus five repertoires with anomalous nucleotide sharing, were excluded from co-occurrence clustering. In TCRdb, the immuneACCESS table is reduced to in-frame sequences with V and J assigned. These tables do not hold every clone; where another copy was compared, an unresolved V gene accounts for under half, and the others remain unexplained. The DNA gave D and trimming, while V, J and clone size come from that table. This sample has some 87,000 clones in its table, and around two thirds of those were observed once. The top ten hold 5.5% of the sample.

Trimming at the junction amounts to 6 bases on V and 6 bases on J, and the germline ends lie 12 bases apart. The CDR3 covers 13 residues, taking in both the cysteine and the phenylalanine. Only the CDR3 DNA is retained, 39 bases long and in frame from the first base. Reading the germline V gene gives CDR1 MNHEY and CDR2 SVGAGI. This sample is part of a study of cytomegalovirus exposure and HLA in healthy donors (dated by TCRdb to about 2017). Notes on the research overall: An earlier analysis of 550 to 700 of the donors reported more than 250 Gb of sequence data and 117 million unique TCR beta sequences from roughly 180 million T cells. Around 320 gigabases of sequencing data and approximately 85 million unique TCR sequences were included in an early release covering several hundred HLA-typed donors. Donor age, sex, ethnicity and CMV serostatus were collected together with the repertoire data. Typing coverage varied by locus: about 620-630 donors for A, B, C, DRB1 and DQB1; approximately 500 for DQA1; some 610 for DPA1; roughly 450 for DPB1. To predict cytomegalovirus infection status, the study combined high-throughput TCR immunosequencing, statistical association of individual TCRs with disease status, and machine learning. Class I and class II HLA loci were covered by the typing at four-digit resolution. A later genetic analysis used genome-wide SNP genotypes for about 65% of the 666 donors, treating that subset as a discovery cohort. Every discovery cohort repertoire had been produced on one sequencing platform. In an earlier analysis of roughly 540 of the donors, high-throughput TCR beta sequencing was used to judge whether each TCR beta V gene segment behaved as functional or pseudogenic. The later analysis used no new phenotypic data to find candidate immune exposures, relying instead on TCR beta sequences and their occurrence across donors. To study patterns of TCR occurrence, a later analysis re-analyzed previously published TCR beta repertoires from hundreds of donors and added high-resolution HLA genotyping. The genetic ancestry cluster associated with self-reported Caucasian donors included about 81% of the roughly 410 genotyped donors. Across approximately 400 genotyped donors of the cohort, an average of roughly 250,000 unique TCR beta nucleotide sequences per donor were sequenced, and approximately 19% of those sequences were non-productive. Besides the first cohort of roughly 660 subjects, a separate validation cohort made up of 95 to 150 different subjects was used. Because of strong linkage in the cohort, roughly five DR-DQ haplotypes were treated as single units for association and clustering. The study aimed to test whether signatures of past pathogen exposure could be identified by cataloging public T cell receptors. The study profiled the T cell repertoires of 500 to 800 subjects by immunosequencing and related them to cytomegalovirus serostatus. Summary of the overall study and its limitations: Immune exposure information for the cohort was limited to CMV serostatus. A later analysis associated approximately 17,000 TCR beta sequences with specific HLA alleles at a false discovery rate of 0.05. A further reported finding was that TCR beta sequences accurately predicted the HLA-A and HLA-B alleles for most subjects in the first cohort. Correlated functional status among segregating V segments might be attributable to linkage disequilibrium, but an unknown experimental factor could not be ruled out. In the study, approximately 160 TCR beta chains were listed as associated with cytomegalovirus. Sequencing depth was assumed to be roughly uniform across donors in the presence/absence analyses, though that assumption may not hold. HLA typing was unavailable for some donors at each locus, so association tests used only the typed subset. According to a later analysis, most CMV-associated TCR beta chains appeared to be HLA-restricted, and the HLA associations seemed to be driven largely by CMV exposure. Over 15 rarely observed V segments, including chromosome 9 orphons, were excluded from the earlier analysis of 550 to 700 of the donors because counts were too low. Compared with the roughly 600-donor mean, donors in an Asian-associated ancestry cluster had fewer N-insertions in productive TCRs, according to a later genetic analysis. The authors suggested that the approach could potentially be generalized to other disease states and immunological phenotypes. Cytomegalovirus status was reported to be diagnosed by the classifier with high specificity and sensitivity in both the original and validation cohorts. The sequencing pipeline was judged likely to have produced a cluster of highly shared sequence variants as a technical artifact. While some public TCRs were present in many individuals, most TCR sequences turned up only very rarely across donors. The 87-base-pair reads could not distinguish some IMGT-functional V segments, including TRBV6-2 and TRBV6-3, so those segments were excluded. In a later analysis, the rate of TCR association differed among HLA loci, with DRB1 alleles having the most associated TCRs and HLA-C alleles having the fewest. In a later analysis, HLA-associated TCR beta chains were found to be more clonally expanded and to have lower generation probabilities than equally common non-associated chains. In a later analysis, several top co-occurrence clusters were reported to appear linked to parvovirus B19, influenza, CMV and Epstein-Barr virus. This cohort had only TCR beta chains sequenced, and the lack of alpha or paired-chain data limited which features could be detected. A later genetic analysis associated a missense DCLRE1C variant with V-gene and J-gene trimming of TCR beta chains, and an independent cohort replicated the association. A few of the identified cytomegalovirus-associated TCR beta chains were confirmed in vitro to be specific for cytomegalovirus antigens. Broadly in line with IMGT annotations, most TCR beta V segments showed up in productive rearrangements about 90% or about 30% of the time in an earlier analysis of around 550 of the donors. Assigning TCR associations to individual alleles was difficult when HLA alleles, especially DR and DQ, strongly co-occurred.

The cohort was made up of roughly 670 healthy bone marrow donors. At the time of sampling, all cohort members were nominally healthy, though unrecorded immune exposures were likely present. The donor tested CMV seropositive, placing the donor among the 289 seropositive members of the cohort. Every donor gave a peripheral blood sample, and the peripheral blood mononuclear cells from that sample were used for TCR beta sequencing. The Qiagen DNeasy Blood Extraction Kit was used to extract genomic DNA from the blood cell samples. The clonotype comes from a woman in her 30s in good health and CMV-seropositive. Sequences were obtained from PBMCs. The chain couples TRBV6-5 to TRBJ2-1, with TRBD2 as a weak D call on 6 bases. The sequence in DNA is TGTGCCAGCAGCCCCCCGGGACTCAATGAGCAGTTCTTC. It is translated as CASSPPGLNEQFF.